This T cell receptor (beta chain) is from a study of neurological immune-mediated disorders. General observations from the study: No CDR3 amino acid sequences were shared by expanded clones across subjects, suggesting private repertoires in all groups.

The V segment lost 0 bases and the J segment 4 bases; nucleotides outside the gene matches: 4. CDR1 SGHKS and CDR2 YYEKEE come from the germline V gene (reference sequence). The CDR3 totals 15 residues. The making of cDNA relied on 5'RACE with 10-nucleotide random UMIs. A single record per CDR3 protein comes from TCRdb applying MiXCR to the 5' RACE reads. Found here are over 25,000 distinct CDR3 sequences, about 15% of them singletons; the top ten hold around 4.9%. This clonotype was counted a few times. Its antigen is undetermined. The sample's time point: technical triplicate 3. The sorted-subset TCR libraries were prepared using some 1 million CD4+ or CD8+ T cells as the starting material.

J is TRBJ2-7 and V is TRBV5-5; 10 nucleotides match TRBD2. The sequencing sample was made of CD4+ T cells from blood. The receptor comes from a female donor with HTLV-1-associated myelopathy (HAM/TSP). The CDR3 sequence is CASSLELAGPYEQYF. The DNA for the CDR3 is TGTGCCAGCAGCTTGGAACTAGCGGGACCTTACGAGCAGTACTTC.